A single sample gave rise to the 24 T cell receptor beta chains below, sequenced in a study of identical twins. TCRdb redid the calling of the 5' RACE reads with MiXCR, one entry per CDR3 protein. The table includes some 900,000 distinct CDR3 sequences, 12% detected once. A further study also used this sample, focusing on yellow fever vaccine responses in identical twins.

Sequenced: PBMCs. The receptor source for this set is a young woman in good health.

The J gene is TRBJ2-3, the V gene TRBV2; D not certain. In germline, CDR1 is SNHLY, CDR2 FYNNEI. This CDR3 contains 12 residues. With 8 bases removed from V and 4 bases from J, the gap between germline ends came to 10 bases. CDR3 DNA: TGTGCCAGCCTGGCCCGGGCAGATACGCAGTATTTT. As protein: CASLARADTQYF.

The rearrangement links TRBV9 to TRBJ2-4, with 11 bases lining up with TRBD2. Per germline, CDR1 SGDLS and CDR2 YYNGEE. The CDR3 is 16 residues long. Losses at the gene ends were 0 bases for V and 4 bases for J; bases not matched to a gene: 3. Written as DNA, the CDR3 is TGTGCCAGCAGCGTAGACCTAGCGGGGGGTAAAAACATTCAGTACTTC. This codes for CASSVDLAGGKNIQYF.

The chain employs TRBV12-3 or TRBV12-4 and TRBJ2-1; D is unresolved. This CDR3 contains 11 residues. V gave up 4 bases and J gave up 9 bases, with 7 bases separating them. The CDR3 protein is CASSYSVEQFF. The CDR3 DNA sequence: TGTGCCAGCAGTTACAGTGTTGAGCAGTTCTTC.

The table lists this clonotype with many counts. This CDR3 is CSVVTGTDTQYF. CDR3 nucleotide sequence: TGCAGCGTTGTGACAGGCACAGATACGCAGTATTTT. The V and J genes are TRBV29-1 and TRBJ2-3, with a weak D call TRBD1 (5 bases). This CDR3 contains 12 residues. The germline CDR1 and CDR2 sequences are SQVTM and ANQGSEA. V was trimmed by 4 bases and J by 1 base, leaving 6 bases between them.

This clonotype was seen a few times. The chain combines TRBV28 with TRBJ2-1; a possible D gene is TRBD1 (7 bases). This CDR3 has 18 amino acids. CDR1 is MDHEN and CDR2 is SYDVKM in the germline V gene. V lost 0 bases and J 5 bases, leaving 20 bases between the germline ends. The CDR3 DNA sequence: TGTGCCAGCAGTTTATGGACAGGGACTCACGGAGGTAACAATGAGCAGTTCTTC. This translates into CASSLWTGTHGGNNEQFF.

This clonotype was observed at least ten times. As DNA, the CDR3 is TGTGCCACCAGCGACGAGGGGAAAAACACCGGGGAGCTGTTTTTT. It yields the protein CATSDEGKNTGELFF. This chain links TRBV15 with TRBJ2-2; D is tentatively TRBD1 or TRBD2 (5 bases each). This CDR3 has 15 residues. Germline V lookup: CDR1 LNHNV, CDR2 YYDKDF (reference sequence). V shed 5 bases and J shed 2 bases, with 12 bases lying between them.

For this clonotype: A clone one base away is much larger, so this may be a read error. The gene calls are TRBV24-1 and TRBJ2-1; D not certain. The V gene lost 3 bases and the J gene lost 1 base, with 9 bases spanning the gap. Germline lookup yields CDR1 KGHDR and CDR2 SFDVKD. The CDR3 runs to 15 residues. DNA of the CDR3: TGTGCCACCAGTGATGGGGTCTTATCCTACAATGAGCAGTTCTTC. Amino acids: CATSDGVLSYNEQFF.

This clonotype was detected only a few times. The V gene is TRBV7-8, the J gene TRBJ1-6; D gene unclear. This CDR3 has 15 residues. Germline loops: CDR1 SGHVS, CDR2 FQNEAQ. V was trimmed by 5 bases and J by 7 bases, leaving 15 bases between them. CDR3 nucleotides: TGTGCCAGCAGCAGGGATGGGCCTGGGAATTCACCCCTCCACTTT. This codes for CASSRDGPGNSPLHF.

This clonotype was counted many times. In nucleotides, the CDR3 is TGTGCCACCTCGTCAGGGCGGGGGCACTCCGCAGATACGCAGTATTTT. Protein: CATSSGRGHSADTQYF. The V and J genes are TRBV6-1 and TRBJ2-3; a possible D gene is TRBD2 (7 bases). There are 16 residues in the CDR3. The germline gives CDR1 MNHNS, CDR2 SASEGT. V was shortened by 10 bases and J by 4 bases, with 24 bases between the two germline ends.

This clonotype was detected only a few times. V usage is TRBV28 and J usage is TRBJ2-7; 7 bases match TRBD2. There are 15 residues in the CDR3. Germline V lookup: CDR1 MDHEN, CDR2 SYDVKM. The trim removed 3 bases at V and 2 bases at J, leaving 7 bases unmatched. In DNA form, the CDR3 reads TGTGCCAGCAGTTTTCGGCTAGCGGAGACCTACGAGCAGTACGTC. It codes for CASSFRLAETYEQYV.

In its sample, this clonotype was seen many times. The chain is built from TRBV6-2 or TRBV6-3 and TRBJ2-1; 7 positions match TRBD2. The CDR3 extends over 18 amino acids. V was clipped by 2 bases and J by 0 bases; unmatched bases: 10. The germline gives CDR1 MNHEY, CDR2 SVGEGT. CDR3 sequence reads: CASSYMSSGLSSYNEQFF. As DNA, the CDR3 is TGTGCCAGCAGTTACATGTCTAGCGGACTGAGCTCCTACAATGAGCAGTTCTTC.

This CDR3 reads CASSLATDSGGWNEQFF. The DNA for the CDR3 is TGCGCCAGCAGCTTGGCCACCGATAGCGGGGGGTGGAATGAGCAGTTCTTC. This sequence joins TRBV5-1 and TRBJ2-1; 10 nucleotides line up with TRBD2. The V gene's germline CDR1 is SGHRS and CDR2 YFSETQ. The V gene end was trimmed by 0 bases and the J gene end by 7 bases; junction bases not matched to a gene: 10. The CDR3 contains 17 residues.

This clonotype was seen at least ten times. The J gene is TRBJ1-5, the V gene TRBV6-1; D gene uncertain. Trimming took off 5 bases at V and 8 bases at J, with 4 bases between the two ends. CDR1 and CDR2 (germline): MNHNS, SASEGT. The CDR3 has 10 amino acids. The CDR3 sequence is CASSWEPQHF. CDR3 bases: TGTGCCAGCAGTTGGGAGCCCCAGCATTTT.

This clonotype was found many times. This sequence joins TRBV6-1 and TRBJ1-2; 7 nucleotides align to TRBD1. This CDR3 has 14 amino acids. V shed 6 bases and J 0 bases; nucleotides not matched to a gene: 4. CDR1 MNHNS and CDR2 SASEGT come from the germline V gene. DNA of the CDR3: TGTGCCAGCAGCACCGGGACAGCTAACTATGGCTACACCTTC. The encoded protein is CASSTGTANYGYTF.

The chain couples TRBV20-1 to TRBJ1-2; D is uncertain. The CDR3 contains 11 residues. The V end lost 4 bases, the J end lost 4 bases, and 7 bases lay between the germline ends. Per the germline V gene, CDR1 is DFQATT and CDR2 is SNEGSKA (reference sequence). The CDR3 loop reads CSATPSYGYTF. The CDR3 DNA reads TGCAGTGCTACTCCCAGCTATGGCTACACCTTC.

This CDR3 is CSARRAGETYEQYF. DNA for the CDR3: TGCAGTGCTAGACGGGCAGGGGAGACCTACGAGCAGTACTTC. The rearrangement joins TRBV20-1 to TRBJ2-7; a weak D match, TRBD1 (6 bases). Germline V lookup: CDR1 DFQATT, CDR2 SNEGSKA (reference sequence). V lost 2 bases, J lost 2 bases, and 13 bases lay in between. The CDR3 spans 14 residues.

The DNA of the CDR3 is TGTGCCAGCAGTGAAGTCCCCCTAGGGGAGCAGTACGTC. It encodes CASSEVPLGEQYV. The V call is TRBV2, the J call TRBJ2-7; D remains unclear. The germline V and J ends were trimmed by 1 base and 7 bases, with 11 bases remaining between them. The length of the CDR3 is 13 residues. CDR1 and CDR2 from the germline V gene are SNHLY and FYNNEI.

This clonotype was counted only a few times. The J gene is TRBJ2-4, the V gene TRBV4-1; TRBD1 agrees at 7 bases. The CDR3 sequence is 18 residues long. Trimming at V came to 1 base and at J to 0 bases, leaving 9 bases not matched to a gene. Germline lookup yields CDR1 MGHRA and CDR2 YSYEKL. CDR3 protein: CASSQGSQGVLAKNIQYF. In DNA, the CDR3 is TGCGCCAGCAGCCAAGGATCGCAGGGGGTTCTAGCCAAAAACATTCAGTACTTC.

This clonotype was found many times. This rearrangement joins TRBV5-5 to TRBJ2-4; tentative D call: TRBD2 (5 bases). This CDR3 has 16 amino acids. With 0 bases removed from V and 2 bases from J, the gap between germline ends came to 12 bases. Germline CDR1 reads SGHKS; CDR2 reads YYEKEE (reference sequence). In DNA form, the CDR3 reads TGTGCCAGCAGCTTGGAGCGACCCGGGACCAAAAACATTCAGTACTTC. This encodes CASSLERPGTKNIQYF.

This clonotype was seen more than once but under ten times. V is TRBV12-3 or TRBV12-4 and J is TRBJ2-2; D gene ambiguous. V gave up 5 bases and J gave up 0 bases, with 7 bases separating them. This CDR3 has 14 amino acids. The CDR3 loop reads CASSVPTNTGELFF. The CDR3 DNA sequence: TGTGCCAGCAGTGTACCTACGAACACCGGGGAGCTGTTTTTT.

This rearrangement joins TRBV28 to TRBJ2-7; TRBD2 agrees at 10 bases. The CDR3 contains 16 residues. The germline gives CDR1 MDHEN, CDR2 SYDVKM. V gave up 4 bases and J gave up 2 bases; unmatched junction bases: 8. CDR3 in amino acids: CASSSSSAGGPYEQYF. In DNA, the CDR3 is TGTGCCAGCAGTTCTAGCTCAGCGGGAGGGCCCTACGAGCAGTACTTC.

This clonotype came up many times. J is TRBJ1-5 and V is TRBV12-3 or TRBV12-4; 9 bases match TRBD1. The CDR3 consists of 15 residues. With V trimmed by 6 bases and J by 5 bases, 8 bases remained unmatched. The CDR3 spells CASSPGQGGHQPQHF. The CDR3 region has the DNA TGTGCCAGCAGCCCGGGACAGGGAGGGCATCAGCCCCAGCATTTT.

Many counts were recorded for this clonotype. The J gene is TRBJ2-7, the V gene TRBV12-3 or TRBV12-4; 15 bases line up with TRBD2. This CDR3 has 17 residues. With V trimmed by 6 bases and J by 1 base, 7 bases remained unmatched. DNA for the CDR3: TGTGCCAGCAGCCCGGGACTAGCGGGAGGCCGTTCCTACGAGCAGTACTTC. This codes for CASSPGLAGGRSYEQYF.

The chain recombines TRBV20-1 with TRBJ2-7, with a tentative D call TRBD2 (6 bases). The CDR3 length is 13 residues. Deletions cut 6 bases from V and 6 bases from J, with 18 bases between. Germline V gene data show CDR1 as DFQATT and CDR2 as SNEGSKA (reference sequence). The chain's CDR3 is CSARDGGYSEQYF. In DNA form, the CDR3 reads TGCAGTGCGAGGGACGGGGGTTACTCCGAGCAGTACTTC.